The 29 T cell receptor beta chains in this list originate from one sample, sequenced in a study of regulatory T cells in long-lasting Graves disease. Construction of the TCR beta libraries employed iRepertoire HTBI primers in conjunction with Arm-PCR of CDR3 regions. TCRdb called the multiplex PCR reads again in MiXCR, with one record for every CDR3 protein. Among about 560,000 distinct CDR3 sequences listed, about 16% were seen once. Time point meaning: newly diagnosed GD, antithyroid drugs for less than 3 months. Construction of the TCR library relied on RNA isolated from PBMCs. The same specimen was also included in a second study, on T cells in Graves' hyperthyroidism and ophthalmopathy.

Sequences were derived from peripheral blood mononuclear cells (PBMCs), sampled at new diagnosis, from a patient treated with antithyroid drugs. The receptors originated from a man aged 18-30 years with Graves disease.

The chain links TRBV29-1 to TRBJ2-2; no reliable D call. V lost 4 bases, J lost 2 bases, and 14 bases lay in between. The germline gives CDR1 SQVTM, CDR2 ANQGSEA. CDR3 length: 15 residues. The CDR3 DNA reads TGCAGCGTTGTTTTTGCGAGACAAAACACCGGGGAGCTGTTTTTT. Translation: CSVVFARQNTGELFF.

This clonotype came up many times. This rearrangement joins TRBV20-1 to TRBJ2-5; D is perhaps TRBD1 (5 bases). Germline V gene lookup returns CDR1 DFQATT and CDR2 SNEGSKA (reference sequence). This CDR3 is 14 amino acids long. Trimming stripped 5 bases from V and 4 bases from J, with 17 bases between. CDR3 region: CSASSTDMAETQYF. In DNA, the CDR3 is TGCAGTGCTTCCTCGACGGACATGGCAGAGACCCAGTACTTC.

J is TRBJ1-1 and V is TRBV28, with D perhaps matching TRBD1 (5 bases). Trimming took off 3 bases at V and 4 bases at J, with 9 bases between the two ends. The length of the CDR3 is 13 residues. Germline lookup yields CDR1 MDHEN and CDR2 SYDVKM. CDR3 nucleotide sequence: TGTGCCAGCAGTTTCGGGAGGGGCACTGAAGCTTTCTTT. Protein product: CASSFGRGTEAFF.

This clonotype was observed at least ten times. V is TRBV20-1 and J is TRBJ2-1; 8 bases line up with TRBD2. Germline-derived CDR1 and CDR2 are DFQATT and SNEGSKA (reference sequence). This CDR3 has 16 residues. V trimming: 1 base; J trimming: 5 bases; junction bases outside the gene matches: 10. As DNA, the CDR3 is TGCAGTGCTAGAGCCGCTGGGGTAGCGGGGCACAATGAGCAGTTCTTC. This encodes CSARAAGVAGHNEQFF.

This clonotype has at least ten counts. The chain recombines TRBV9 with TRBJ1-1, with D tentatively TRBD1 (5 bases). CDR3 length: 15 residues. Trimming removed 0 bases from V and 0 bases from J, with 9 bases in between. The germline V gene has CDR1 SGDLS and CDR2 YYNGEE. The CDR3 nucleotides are TGTGCCAGCAGCGTAGTGTCAGGGATGAACACTGAAGCTTTCTTT. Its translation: CASSVVSGMNTEAFF.

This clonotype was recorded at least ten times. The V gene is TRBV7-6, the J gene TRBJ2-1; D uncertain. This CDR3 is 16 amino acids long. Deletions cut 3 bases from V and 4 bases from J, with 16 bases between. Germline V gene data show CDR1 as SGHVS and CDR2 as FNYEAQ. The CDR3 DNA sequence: TGTGCCAGCAGCTTCATGGCGGAAGGGTTTTACAATGAGCAGTTCTTC. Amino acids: CASSFMAEGFYNEQFF.

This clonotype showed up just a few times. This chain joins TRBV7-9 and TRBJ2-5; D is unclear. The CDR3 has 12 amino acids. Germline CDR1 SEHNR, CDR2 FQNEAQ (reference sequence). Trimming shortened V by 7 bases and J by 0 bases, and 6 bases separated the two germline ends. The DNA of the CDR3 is TGTGCCAGCACCCCTTACCAAGAGACCCAGTACTTC. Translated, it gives CASTPYQETQYF.

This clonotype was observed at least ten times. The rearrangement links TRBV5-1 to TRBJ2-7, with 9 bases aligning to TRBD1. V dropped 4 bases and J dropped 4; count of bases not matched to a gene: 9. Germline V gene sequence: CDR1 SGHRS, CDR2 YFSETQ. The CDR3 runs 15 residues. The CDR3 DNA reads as TGCGCCAGCAGCCCGGGACAGGGTCGGCATTACGAGCAGTACTTC. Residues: CASSPGQGRHYEQYF.

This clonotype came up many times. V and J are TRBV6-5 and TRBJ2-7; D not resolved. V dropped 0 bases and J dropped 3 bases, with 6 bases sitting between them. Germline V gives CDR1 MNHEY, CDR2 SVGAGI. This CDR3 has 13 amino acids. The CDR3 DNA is TGTGCCAGCAGTTACTCGACCCTCTACGAGCAGTACTTC. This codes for CASSYSTLYEQYF.

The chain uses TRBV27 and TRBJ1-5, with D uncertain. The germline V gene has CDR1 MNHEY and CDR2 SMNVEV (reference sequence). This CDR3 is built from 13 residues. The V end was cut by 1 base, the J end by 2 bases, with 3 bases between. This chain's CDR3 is CASSLFGNQPQHF. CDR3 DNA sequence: TGTGCCAGCAGTTTATTTGGCAATCAGCCCCAGCATTTT.

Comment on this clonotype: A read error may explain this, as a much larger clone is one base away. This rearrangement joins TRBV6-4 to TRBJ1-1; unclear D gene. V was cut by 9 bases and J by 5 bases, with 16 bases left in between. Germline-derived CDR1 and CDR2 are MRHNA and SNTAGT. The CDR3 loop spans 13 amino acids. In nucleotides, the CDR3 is TGTGCCAGTTCTCGAAGGAAGACGACTGAAGCTTTCTTT. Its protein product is CASSRRKTTEAFF.

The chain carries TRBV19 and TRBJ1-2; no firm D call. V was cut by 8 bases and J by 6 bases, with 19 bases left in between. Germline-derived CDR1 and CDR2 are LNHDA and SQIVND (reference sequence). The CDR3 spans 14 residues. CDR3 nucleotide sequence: TGTGCCAGTCAGATCCAGGAGGGCTGGCATGGCTACACCTTC. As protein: CASQIQEGWHGYTF.

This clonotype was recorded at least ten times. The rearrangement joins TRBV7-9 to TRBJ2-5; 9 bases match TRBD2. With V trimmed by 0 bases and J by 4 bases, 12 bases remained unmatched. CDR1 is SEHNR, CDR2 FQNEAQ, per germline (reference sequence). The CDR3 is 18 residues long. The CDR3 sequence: CASSLALGGLAPTETQYF. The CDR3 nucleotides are TGTGCCAGCAGCTTAGCGCTGGGGGGACTAGCACCAACAGAGACCCAGTACTTC.

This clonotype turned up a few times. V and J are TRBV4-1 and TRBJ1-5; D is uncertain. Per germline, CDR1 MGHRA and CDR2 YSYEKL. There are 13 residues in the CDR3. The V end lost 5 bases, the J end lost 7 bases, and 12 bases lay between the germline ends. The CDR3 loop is CASSSVMGQPQHF. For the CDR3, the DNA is TGCGCCAGCAGCTCCGTAATGGGGCAGCCCCAGCATTTT.

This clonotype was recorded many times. This chain's CDR3 is CASSERTGGDGYTF. Here the CDR3 DNA reads TGTGCCAGCAGTGAGAGGACAGGCGGCGATGGCTACACCTTC. V usage is TRBV6-1 and J usage is TRBJ1-2; 7 bases are a match to TRBD1. Trimming cost V 3 bases and J 6 bases; bases outside gene matches: 7. Germline CDR1 and CDR2: MNHNS and SASEGT. The CDR3 covers 14 residues.

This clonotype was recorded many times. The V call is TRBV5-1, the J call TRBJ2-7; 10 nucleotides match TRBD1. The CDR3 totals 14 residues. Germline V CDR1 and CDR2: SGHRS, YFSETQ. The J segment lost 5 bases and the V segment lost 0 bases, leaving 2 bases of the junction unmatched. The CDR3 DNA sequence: TGCGCCAGCAGCTTGGAAGGGACAGGGGACGAGCAGTACTTC. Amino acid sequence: CASSLEGTGDEQYF.

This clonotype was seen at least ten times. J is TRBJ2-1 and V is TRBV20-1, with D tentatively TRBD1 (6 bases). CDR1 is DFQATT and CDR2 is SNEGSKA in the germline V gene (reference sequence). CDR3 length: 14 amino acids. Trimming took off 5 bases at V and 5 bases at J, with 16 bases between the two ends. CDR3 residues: CSAEPGTHHNEQFF. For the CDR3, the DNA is TGCAGTGCTGAGCCCGGGACACACCACAATGAGCAGTTCTTC.

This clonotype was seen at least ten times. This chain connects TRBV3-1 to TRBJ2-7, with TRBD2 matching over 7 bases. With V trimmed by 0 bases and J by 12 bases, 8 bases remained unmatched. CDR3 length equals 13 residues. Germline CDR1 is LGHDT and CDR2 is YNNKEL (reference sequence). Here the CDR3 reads CASSQDLAGEMYF. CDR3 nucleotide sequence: TGTGCCAGCAGCCAAGATCTCGCGGGAGAGATGTACTTC.

DNA for the CDR3: TGTGCCAGCAGTAAATGGGGGCAGGCCGTGAAGGCTGAAGCTTTCTTT. Its protein product is CASSKWGQAVKAEAFF. The chain employs TRBV28 and TRBJ1-1, with D perhaps TRBD1 (6 bases). This CDR3 has 16 residues. With 5 bases removed from V and 6 bases from J, the gap between germline ends came to 22 bases. Germline CDR1 and CDR2: MDHEN and SYDVKM.

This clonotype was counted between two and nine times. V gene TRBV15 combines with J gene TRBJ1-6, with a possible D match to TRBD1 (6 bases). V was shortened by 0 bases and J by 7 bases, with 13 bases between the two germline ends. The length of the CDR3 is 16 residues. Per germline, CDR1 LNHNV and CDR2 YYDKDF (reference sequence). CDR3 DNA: TGTGCCACCAGCAGAGATTTACAGGGCTCAAATTCACCCCTCCACTTT. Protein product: CATSRDLQGSNSPLHF. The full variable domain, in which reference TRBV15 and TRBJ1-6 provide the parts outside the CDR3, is DAMVIQNPRYQVTQFGKPVTLSCSQTLNHNVMYWYQQKSSQAPKLLFHYYDKDFNNEADTPDNFQSRRPNTSFCFLDIRSPGLGDTAMYLCATSRDLQGSNSPLHFGNGTRLTVT.

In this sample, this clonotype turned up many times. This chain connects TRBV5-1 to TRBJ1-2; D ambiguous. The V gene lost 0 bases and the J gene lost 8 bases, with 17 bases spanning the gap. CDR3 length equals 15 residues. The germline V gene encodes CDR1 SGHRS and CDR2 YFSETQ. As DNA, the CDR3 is TGCGCCAGCAGCTTGGTACAAGATGGATTGGACGGCTACACCTTC. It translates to CASSLVQDGLDGYTF. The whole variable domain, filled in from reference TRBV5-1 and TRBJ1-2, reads KAGVTQTPRYLIKTRGQQVTLSCSPISGHRSVSWYQQTPGQGLQFLFEYFSETQRNKGNFPGRFSGRQFSNSRSEMNVSTLELGDSALYLCASSLVQDGLDGYTFGSGTRLTVV.

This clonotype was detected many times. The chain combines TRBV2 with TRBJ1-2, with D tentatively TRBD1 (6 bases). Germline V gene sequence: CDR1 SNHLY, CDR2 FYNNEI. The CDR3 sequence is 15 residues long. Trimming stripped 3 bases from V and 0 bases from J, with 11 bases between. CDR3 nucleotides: TGTGCCAGCAGTGACATGCAGGGGCCTAACTATGGCTACACCTTC. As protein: CASSDMQGPNYGYTF.

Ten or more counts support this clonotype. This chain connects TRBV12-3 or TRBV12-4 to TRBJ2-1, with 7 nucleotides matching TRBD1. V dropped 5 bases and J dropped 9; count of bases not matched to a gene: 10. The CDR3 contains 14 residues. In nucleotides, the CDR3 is TGTGCCAGCAGTACTGGGCCAGGGGGAGCTGAGCAGTTCTTC. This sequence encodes CASSTGPGGAEQFF.

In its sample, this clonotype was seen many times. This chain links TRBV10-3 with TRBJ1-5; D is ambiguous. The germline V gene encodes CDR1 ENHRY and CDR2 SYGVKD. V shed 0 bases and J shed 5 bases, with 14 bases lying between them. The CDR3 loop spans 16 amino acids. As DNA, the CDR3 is TGTGCCATCAGTGAGTCTAACAGTGCTTCCTATCAGCCCCAGCATTTT. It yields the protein CAISESNSASYQPQHF.

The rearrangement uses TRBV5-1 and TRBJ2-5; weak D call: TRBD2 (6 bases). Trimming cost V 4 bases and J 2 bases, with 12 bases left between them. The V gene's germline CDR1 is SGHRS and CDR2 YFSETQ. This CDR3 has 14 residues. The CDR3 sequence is CASSLLRGQETQYF. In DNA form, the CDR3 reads TGCGCCAGCAGCCTGCTACGGGGGCAAGAGACCCAGTACTTC.

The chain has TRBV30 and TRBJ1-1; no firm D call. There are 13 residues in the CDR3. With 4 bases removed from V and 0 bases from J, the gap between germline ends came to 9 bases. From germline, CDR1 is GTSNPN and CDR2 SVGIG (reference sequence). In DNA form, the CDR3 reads TGTGCCTGGATAGGCAGCATGAACACTGAAGCTTTCTTT. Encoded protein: CAWIGSMNTEAFF.

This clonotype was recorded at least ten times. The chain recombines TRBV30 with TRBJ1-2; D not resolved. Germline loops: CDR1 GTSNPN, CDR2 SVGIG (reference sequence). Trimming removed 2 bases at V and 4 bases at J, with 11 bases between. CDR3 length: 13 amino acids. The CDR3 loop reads CAWSRPGSYGYTF. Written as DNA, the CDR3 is TGTGCCTGGAGTCGACCCGGGTCCTATGGCTACACCTTC.

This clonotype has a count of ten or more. This CDR3 is CSARRAVGAETQYF. The CDR3 nucleotides read TGCAGTGCGCGGAGGGCCGTTGGGGCAGAGACCCAGTACTTC. The chain couples TRBV20-1 to TRBJ2-5; maybe TRBD2 (6 bases). Between the trimmed V and J ends, which lost 6 bases and 4 bases, there was a span of 18 bases. This CDR3 spans 14 amino acids. CDR1 is DFQATT, CDR2 SNEGSKA, per germline (reference sequence).

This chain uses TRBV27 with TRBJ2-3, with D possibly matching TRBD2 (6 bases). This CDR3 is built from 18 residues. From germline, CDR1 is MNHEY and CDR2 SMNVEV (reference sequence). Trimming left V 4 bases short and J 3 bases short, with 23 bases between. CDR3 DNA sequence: TGTGCCAGCAGTTCAATCCTGAGAGTAGATGGGGGGACAGATACGCAGTATTTT. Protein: CASSSILRVDGGTDTQYF.